This TCR beta chain was recorded in a study of blood T cell repertoires in COVID-19 (dated by TCRdb to the early 2020s). About the study as a whole: Samples covering the acute and convalescent phases of COVID-19 were provided by collaborators in the United States, Italy and Spain. A freely available public database, intended as a resource for researchers studying the immune response to SARS-CoV-2, is where the repertoires were released. The sample metadata nearly always contained a de-identified subject ID, COVID-19 status, age in years and sex. The samples were drawn from the first 160 participants of the ongoing ImmuneRACE study and from 1,254 subjects provided by 6 global collaborators. HLA class I and class II types, where available, came from metadata supplied by the sample provider rather than from assay-based typing. Deeply sampled blood TCRbeta repertoires from subjects exposed to, actively infected with, or recovered from COVID-19 were included in the dataset. The prospective study material was composed of cDNA or gDNA derived from T cells, B-cell-depleted T cells, or PBMCs.

On this clone itself: Its specific antigen is unknown. Base-call qualities are not available, and no considerably larger clone is one nucleotide away.

Findings and caveats that apply to the study as a whole: How much clinical and demographic metadata was included differed by source and by participant, and the metadata was provided uncurated.

The germline V gene gives CDR1 as SGHAT and CDR2 as FQNNGV. The CDR3 sequence holds 17 residues, the cysteine and phenylalanine included. Only the CDR3 DNA stays, 51 bases, in frame from base 1. V loses 5 bases, J loses 4 bases, and the germline ends lie 21 bases apart. TCRbeta CDR3 regions were amplified from genomic DNA using the immunoSEQ Assay, a bias-controlled multiplex PCR. Regarding the original processing steps: The number of nucleated cells in each sample was estimated from the amplification of reference gene primers within the assay. To quantify the absolute abundance of each unique TCRbeta CDR3 rearrangement, sequence reads were collapsed and filtered. For each sample, productive Simpson clonality was calculated by taking the square root of Simpson's diversity index across productive rearrangements. The table was pulled from immuneACCESS by TCRdb, which kept in-frame rearrangements only. Such tables lose some clones; where checked, under half of the loss comes from unresolved V genes, and the rest has no known cause. V, J and clone size were drawn from that table, and D and trimming were deduced from the DNA. The sample profile shows 200,000 to 250,000 clones; just under 85% of them were found once. The top ten clonotypes cover under 2% of the sample.

Whole blood was collected in K2EDTA tubes by collaborating institutions according to the institutions' own protocols. For TCRbeta analysis, collaborators shipped samples as frozen whole blood, isolated PBMCs, or DNA extracted from either of those sample types. This sequence uses TRBV11-2 and TRBJ2-1; the D gene is possibly TRBD1, with 5 bases matching. Sequencing was done on a sample of peripheral blood. The TCR was taken from a woman over 75 with acute or convalescent COVID-19. The CDR3 protein: CASSPDIRQTFYNEQFF. The nucleotide sequence reads TGTGCCAGCAGCCCAGACATTCGACAGACCTTTTACAATGAGCAGTTCTTC. The entire variable domain, with the stretches around the CDR3 drawn from the reference TRBV11-2 and TRBJ2-1 proteins, is EAGVAQSPRYKIIEKRQSVAFWCNPISGHATLYWYQQILGQGPKLLIQFQNNGVVDDSQLPKDRFSAERLKGVDSTLKIQPAKLEDSAVYLCASSPDIRQTFYNEQFFGPGTRLTVL.